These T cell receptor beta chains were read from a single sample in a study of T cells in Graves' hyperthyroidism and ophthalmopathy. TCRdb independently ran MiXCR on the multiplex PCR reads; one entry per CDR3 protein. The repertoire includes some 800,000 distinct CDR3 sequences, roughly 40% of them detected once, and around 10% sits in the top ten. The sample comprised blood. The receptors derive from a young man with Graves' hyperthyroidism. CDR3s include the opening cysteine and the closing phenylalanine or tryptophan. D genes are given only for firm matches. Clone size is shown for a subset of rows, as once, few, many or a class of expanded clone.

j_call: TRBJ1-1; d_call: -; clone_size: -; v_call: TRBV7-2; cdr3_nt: TGCGCCAGCAGCCCCCCGGGGAGCAGGGAGGCTTTCTTT; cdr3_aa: CASSPPGSREAFF
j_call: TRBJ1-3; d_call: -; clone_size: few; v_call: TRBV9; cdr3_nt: TGTGCCAGCAGCGTAGGGGCGAACTCTGGAAACACCATATATTTT; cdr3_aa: CASSVGANSGNTIYF
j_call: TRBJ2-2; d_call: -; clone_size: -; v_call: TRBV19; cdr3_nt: TGTGCCAATAGTCCTACAACAGGGACCGGGGAGCTGTTTTTT; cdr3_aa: CANSPTTGTGELFF
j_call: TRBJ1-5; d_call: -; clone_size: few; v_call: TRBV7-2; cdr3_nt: TGTGCCAGCAGCTTAGATGGTTTGAGCAATCAGCCCCAGCATTTT; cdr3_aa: CASSLDGLSNQPQHF
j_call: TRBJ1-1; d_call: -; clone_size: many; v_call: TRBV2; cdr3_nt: TGTGCCAGCAGTGAAATGGTACATCCGAACACTGAAGCTTTCTTT; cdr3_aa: CASSEMVHPNTEAFF
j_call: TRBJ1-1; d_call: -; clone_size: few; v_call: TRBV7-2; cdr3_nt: TGCGCCAGCAGCCAGAGTAAGGTTCTCAGTATGAACACTGAAGCTTTCTTT; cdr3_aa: CASSQSKVLSMNTEAFF
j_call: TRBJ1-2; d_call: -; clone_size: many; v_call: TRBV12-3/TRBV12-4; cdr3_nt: TGTGCCAGCAGTTACTCAGGACAGCCTAACTATGGCTACACCTTC; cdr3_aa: CASSYSGQPNYGYTF
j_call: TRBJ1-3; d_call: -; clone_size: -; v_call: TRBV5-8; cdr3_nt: TGTGCCAGCAGCTCCGGCAGTCACTCTGGAAACACCATATATTTT; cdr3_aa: CASSSGSHSGNTIYF
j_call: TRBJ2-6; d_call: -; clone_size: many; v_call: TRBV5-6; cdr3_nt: TGTGCCAGCAGTCCCCCCCTCTCTGGGGCCAACGTCCTGACTTTC; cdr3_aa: CASSPPLSGANVLTF
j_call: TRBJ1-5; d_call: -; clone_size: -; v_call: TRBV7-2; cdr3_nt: TGTGCCAGCAGTGCCGGGACTGATAATCAGCCCCAGCATTTT; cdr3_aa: CASSAGTDNQPQHF
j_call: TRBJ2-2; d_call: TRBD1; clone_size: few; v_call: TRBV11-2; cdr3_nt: TGTGCCAGCAGCTGGGACAGACTCAGCGGGGAGCTGTTTTTT; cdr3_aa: CASSWDRLSGELFF
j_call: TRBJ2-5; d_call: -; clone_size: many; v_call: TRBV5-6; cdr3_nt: TGTGCCAGCAGCTTGGTGATGGAAGAGACCCAGTACTTC; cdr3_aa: CASSLVMEETQYF
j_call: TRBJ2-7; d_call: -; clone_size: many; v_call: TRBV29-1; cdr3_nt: TGCAGCGTTCTGGGACGGGGTTTCTCCTACGAGCAGTACTTC; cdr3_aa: CSVLGRGFSYEQYF
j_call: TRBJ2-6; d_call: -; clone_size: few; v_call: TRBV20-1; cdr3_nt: TGCAGTGCTAGAGACCCCGCCGGTGCTGGGGCCAACGTCCTGACTTTC; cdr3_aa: CSARDPAGAGANVLTF
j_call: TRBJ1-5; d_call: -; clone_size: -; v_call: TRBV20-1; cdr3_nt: TGCAGTGCCCCGGGAAGGGGGTCTCAGCCCCAGCATTTT; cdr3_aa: CSAPGRGSQPQHF
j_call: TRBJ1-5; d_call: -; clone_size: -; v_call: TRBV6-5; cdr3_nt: TGTGCCAGCAGTAGGGGTAGTTATCAGCCCCAGCATTTT; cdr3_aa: CASSRGSYQPQHF
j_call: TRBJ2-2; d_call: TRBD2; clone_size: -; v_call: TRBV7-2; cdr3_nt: TGTGCCAGCAGCCCGGGACTAGCGGCGAACACCGGGGAGCTGTTTTTT; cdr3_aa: CASSPGLAANTGELFF
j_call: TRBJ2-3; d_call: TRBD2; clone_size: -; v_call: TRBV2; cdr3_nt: TGTGCCAGCCGCGGGGGGGCAACAGATACGCAGTATTTT; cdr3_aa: CASRGGATDTQYF
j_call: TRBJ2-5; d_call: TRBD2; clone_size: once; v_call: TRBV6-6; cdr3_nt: TGTGCCAGCAGACCAACTAGCGGGAGGGATGGGAACCAAGAGACCCAGTACTTC; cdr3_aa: CASRPTSGRDGNQETQYF
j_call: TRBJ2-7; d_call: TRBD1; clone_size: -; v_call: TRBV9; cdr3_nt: TGTGCCAGCAGCGTAGGTGACAGGGCCTCCTACGAGCAGTACTTC; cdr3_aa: CASSVGDRASYEQYF
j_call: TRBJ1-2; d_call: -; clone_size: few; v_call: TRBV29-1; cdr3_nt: TGCAGCGGCAGGGACTATGGCTACACCTTC; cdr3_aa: CSGRDYGYTF
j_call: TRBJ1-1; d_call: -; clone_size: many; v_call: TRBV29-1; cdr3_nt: TGCAGCGTTGACGGAGACACTGAAGCTTTCTTT; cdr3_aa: CSVDGDTEAFF
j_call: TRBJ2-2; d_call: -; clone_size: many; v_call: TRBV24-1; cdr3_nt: TGTGCCACCAGTGATACCGGGGAGCTGTTTTTT; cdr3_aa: CATSDTGELFF
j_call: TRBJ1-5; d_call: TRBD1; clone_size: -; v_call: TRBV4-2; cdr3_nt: TGTGCCAGCAGCCATGGCCGTGGACAGGAACCTCAGCCCCAGCATTTT; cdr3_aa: CASSHGRGQEPQPQHF
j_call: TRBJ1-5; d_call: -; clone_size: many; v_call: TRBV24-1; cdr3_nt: TGTGCCACCAGTGATTGGCGCCGGGGGGGACCCCAGCATTTT; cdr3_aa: CATSDWRRGGPQHF
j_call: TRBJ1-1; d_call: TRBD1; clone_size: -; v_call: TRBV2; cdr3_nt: TGTGCCAGGGCGGACAGGGGGGACAACACTGAAGCTTTCTTT; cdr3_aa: CARADRGDNTEAFF
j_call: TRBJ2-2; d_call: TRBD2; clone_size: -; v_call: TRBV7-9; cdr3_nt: TGTGCCAGCAGCACTTGGACTAGCGGGAACACCGGGGAGCTGTTTTTT; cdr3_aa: CASSTWTSGNTGELFF
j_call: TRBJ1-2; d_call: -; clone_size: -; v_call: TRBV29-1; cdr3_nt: TGCAGCGCCCGACGGGGAGATGGGGGCTATGGCTACACCTTC; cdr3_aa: CSARRGDGGYGYTF
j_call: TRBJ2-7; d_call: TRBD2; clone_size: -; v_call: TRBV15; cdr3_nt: TGTGCCACCAGCCCCGTGGCGGGGGGATACGAGCAGTACTTC; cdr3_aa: CATSPVAGGYEQYF
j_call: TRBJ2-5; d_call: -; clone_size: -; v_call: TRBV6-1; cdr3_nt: TGTGCCATCAGTTACATGCAAGAAGAGACCCAGTACTTC; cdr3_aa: CAISYMQEETQYF
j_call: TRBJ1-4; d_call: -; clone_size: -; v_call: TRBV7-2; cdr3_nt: TGTGCCAGCAGCTTAGGGGGGCAGTTCGAGAGCTGGCGTGAAAAACTGTTTTTT; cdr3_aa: CASSLGGQFESWREKLFF
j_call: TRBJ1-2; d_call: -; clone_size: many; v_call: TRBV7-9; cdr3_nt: TGTGCCAGCAGCCACTTCCGACAGAAGGCGTTCCATGGCTACACCTTC; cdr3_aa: CASSHFRQKAFHGYTF
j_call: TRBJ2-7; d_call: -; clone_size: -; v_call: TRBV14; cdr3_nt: TGTGCCGGCAGCCCCGAGGGTAGCGGCGAGCAGTACTTC; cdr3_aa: CAGSPEGSGEQYF
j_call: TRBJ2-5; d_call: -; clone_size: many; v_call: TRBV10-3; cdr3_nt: TGTGCCATCAGTCCCGGAGTTCAAGAGACCCAGTACTTC; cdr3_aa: CAISPGVQETQYF
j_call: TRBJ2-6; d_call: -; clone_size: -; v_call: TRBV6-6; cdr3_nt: TGTGCCAGCAGTTACTCGATGGGGGTCTCTGGGGCCAACGTCCTGACTTTC; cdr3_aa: CASSYSMGVSGANVLTF
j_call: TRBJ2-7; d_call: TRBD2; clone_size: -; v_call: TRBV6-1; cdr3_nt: TGTGCCAGCAGTGATGGTAGCGGGAGTGGATACGAGCAGTACTTC; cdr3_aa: CASSDGSGSGYEQYF
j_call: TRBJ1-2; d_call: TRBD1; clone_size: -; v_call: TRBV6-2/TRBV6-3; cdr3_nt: TGTGCCAGCAGTCCTTCCCCGACAGGGTTCTATGGCTACACCTTC; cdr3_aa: CASSPSPTGFYGYTF
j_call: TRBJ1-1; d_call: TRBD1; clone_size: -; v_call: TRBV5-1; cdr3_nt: TGCGCCAGCAGCTCCTGGACAGGTTTGGACACTGAAGCTTTCTTT; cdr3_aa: CASSSWTGLDTEAFF
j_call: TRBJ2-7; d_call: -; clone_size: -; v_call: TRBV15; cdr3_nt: TGTGCCACCAGCGCATCTAGCGATGGAGCTACCTACGAGCAGTACTTC; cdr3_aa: CATSASSDGATYEQYF
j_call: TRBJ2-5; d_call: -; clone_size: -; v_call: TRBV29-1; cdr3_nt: TGCAGCGTTGAAAAAGGGGCGGGGGAGACCCAGTACTTC; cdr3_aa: CSVEKGAGETQYF
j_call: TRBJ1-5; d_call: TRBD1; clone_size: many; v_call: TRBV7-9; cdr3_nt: TGTGCCAGCAGCCTTGACAGGGCGCGCCAGCCCCAGCATTTT; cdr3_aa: CASSLDRARQPQHF
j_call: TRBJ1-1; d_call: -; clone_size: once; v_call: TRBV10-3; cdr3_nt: TGTGCCAGCAGTTACGCCGGACAAGCGGCTTTCTTT; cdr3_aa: CASSYAGQAAFF
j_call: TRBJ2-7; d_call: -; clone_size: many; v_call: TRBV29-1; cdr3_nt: TGCAGCGTTGAAAAGGGCAGCTCCTACGAGCAGTACTTC; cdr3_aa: CSVEKGSSYEQYF
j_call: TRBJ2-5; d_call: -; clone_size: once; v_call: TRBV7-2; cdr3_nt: TGTGCCAGCAGTTTAAAGGTCCCAACGCCTCAAGAGACCCAGTACTTC; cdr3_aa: CASSLKVPTPQETQYF
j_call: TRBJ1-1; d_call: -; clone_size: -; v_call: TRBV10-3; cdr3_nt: TGTGCCAGCAGTTACTCGAGGGGACCCAACACTGAAGCTTTCTTT; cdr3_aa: CASSYSRGPNTEAFF
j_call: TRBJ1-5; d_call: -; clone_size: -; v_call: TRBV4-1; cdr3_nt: TGCGCCAGCAGCCAAGATCCCTCAGTGAATCAGCCCCAGCATTTT; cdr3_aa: CASSQDPSVNQPQHF
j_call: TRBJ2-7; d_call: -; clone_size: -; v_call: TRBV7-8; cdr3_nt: TGTGCCAGCAGCTTAGGGGTTGACGCCGAGCAGTACTTC; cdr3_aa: CASSLGVDAEQYF